The 29 T cell receptor beta chains in this list originate from one sample, sequenced in a study of identifying expanded T cells in peripheral blood. Here immunoSEQ multiplex PCR was the method, and the copy in TCRdb shows in-frame clones only, minus some. The sample has 50,000 to 65,000 clones; around four fifths are singletons. The specimen sequenced was blood. The receptors shown here come from a person between 18 and 75 years old in good health.

The chain couples TRBV7-8 to TRBJ2-6; D not resolved. This CDR3 region has 14 residues. Germline assignment: CDR1 SGHVS and CDR2 FQNEAQ. Trimming left V 6 bases short and J 0 bases short, with 6 bases between. The CDR3: CASRESSGANVLTF. The CDR3, as DNA: TGTGCCAGCAGGGAGAGCTCTGGGGCCAACGTCCTGACTTTC.

V is TRBV19 and J is TRBJ2-1; D might be TRBD2 (5 bases). The CDR3 extends over 13 amino acids. V lost 4 bases and J 9 bases, leaving 13 bases between the germline ends. Germline loops: CDR1 LNHDA, CDR2 SQIVND (reference sequence). The CDR3 reads CASSSDLRGEQFF. Written as DNA, the CDR3 is TGTGCCAGTAGTAGCGACCTTCGGGGTGAGCAGTTCTTC.

This chain connects TRBV20-1 to TRBJ2-3; D is ambiguous. V shed 3 bases and J shed 13 bases, with 11 bases lying between them. The length of the CDR3 is 10 residues. Germline V lookup: CDR1 DFQATT, CDR2 SNEGSKA (reference sequence). CDR3 bases: TGCAGTGCTAGTTTGGAACGAAAGTATTTT. It encodes CSASLERKYF.

This chain connects TRBV7-6 to TRBJ2-2; 10 bases match TRBD2. Germline CDR1 reads SGHVS; CDR2 reads FNYEAQ. J was trimmed by 6 bases and V by 5 bases; bases with no gene match: 9. This CDR3 is 16 amino acids long. The CDR3 region is CASSPTLAGTAGELFF. The CDR3 nucleotides are TGTGCCAGCAGCCCTACACTAGCGGGGACTGCCGGGGAGCTGTTTTTT.

The chain has TRBV29-1 and TRBJ1-2, with TRBD1 identical over 11 bases. V lost 6 bases, J lost 8 bases, and 8 bases stayed unmatched. The V gene's germline CDR1 is SQVTM and CDR2 ANQGSEA. The CDR3 sequence is 13 residues long. CDR3 region: CSVAGQGASGYTF. CDR3 nucleotide sequence: TGCAGCGTGGCAGGACAGGGGGCCAGCGGCTACACCTTC. Variable domain in full (rest from reference TRBV29-1 and TRBJ1-2): SAVISQKPSRDICQRGTSLTIQCQVDSQVTMMFWYRQQPGQSLTLIATANQGSEATYESGFVIDKFPISRPNLTFSTLTVSNMSPEDSSIYLCSVAGQGASGYTFGSGTRLTVV.

The table lists this clone with a few counts. V and J are TRBV6-5 and TRBJ1-1; D is unclear. Germline CDR1 reads MNHEY; CDR2 reads SVGAGI. The V end lost 2 bases, the J end lost 3 bases, and 7 bases lay between the germline ends. The CDR3 spans 13 residues. The chain's CDR3 is CASSYTAYTEAFF. The CDR3 nucleotides are TGTGCCAGCAGTTACACGGCGTACACTGAAGCTTTCTTT.

V gene TRBV4-2 combines with J gene TRBJ2-3; a possible D gene is TRBD1 (7 bases). The CDR3 runs 17 residues. V was shortened by 0 bases and J by 4 bases, with 17 bases between the two germline ends. Germline-derived CDR1 and CDR2 are LGHNA and YNFKEQ. In nucleotides, the CDR3 is TGTGCCAGCAGCCAAGATCCCGGACAGGAGGGCCCAGATACGCAGTATTTT. It yields the protein CASSQDPGQEGPDTQYF.

This clone was seen a handful of times. The chain employs TRBV30 and TRBJ2-7; 7 bases align to TRBD1. Losses at the gene ends were 2 bases for V and 7 bases for J; bases not matched to a gene: 8. From germline, CDR1 is GTSNPN and CDR2 SVGIG (reference sequence). The CDR3 totals 13 residues. CDR3 loop: CAWSHPAGGEQYF. In DNA, the CDR3 is TGTGCCTGGAGTCATCCTGCAGGGGGAGAGCAGTACTTC. Combining the CDR3 with reference TRBV30 and TRBJ2-7 gives the whole variable domain SQTIHQWPATLVQPVGSPLSLECTVEGTSNPNLYWYRQAAGRGLQLLFYSVGIGQISSEVPQNLSASRPQDRQFILSSKKLLLSDSGFYLCAWSHPAGGEQYFGPGTRLTVT.

The CDR3 reads CASSWGATAAKGGYTF. The CDR3 DNA follows: TGTGCCAGCAGCTGGGGTGCGACAGCCGCTAAGGGTGGCTACACCTTC. The J gene is TRBJ1-2, the V gene TRBV5-6, with D perhaps TRBD1 (5 bases). The CDR3 is made up of 16 amino acids. Per germline, CDR1 SGHDT and CDR2 YYEEEE. Trimming left V 3 bases short and J 7 bases short, with 22 bases between.

The rearrangement uses TRBV28 and TRBJ1-2; TRBD1 aligns across 9 bases. The ends lost 5 bases at V and 3 bases at J; junction bases unmatched: 10. This CDR3 comprises 16 residues. The V gene's germline CDR1 is MDHEN and CDR2 SYDVKM. CDR3 sequence (DNA): TGTGCCAGCAGTACGACCCCCGGGACAGGGTACTATGGCTACACCTTC. This codes for CASSTTPGTGYYGYTF.

The chain carries TRBV7-9 and TRBJ1-2; 7 bases are a match to TRBD1. V dropped 5 bases and J dropped 3; count of bases not matched to a gene: 18. In germline, CDR1 is SEHNR, CDR2 FQNEAQ (reference sequence). CDR3 size: 18 residues. In DNA, the CDR3 is TGTGCCAGCAGCCAATTAACCCCCGACAGGGAAAGTCACTATGGCTACACCTTC. Translating it yields CASSQLTPDRESHYGYTF. The variable domain in full, with the rest retrieved from reference TRBV7-9 and TRBJ1-2, is DTGVSQNPRHKITKRGQNVTFRCDPISEHNRLYWYRQTLGQGPEFLTYFQNEAQLEKSRLLSDRFSAERPKGSFSTLEIQRTEQGDSAMYLCASSQLTPDRESHYGYTFGSGTRLTVV.

The rearrangement joins TRBV7-8 to TRBJ1-2; the match to TRBD1 covers 7 bases. The V gene end was trimmed by 5 bases and the J gene end by 8 bases; junction bases not matched to a gene: 11. Per the germline V gene, CDR1 is SGHVS and CDR2 is FQNEAQ. This CDR3 has 14 residues. The CDR3 region has the DNA TGTGCCAGCAGCGACAGGGTCGAGTCTCGGGGCTACACCTTC. It yields the protein CASSDRVESRGYTF.

About this clone itself: This sample includes further DNA sequences coding for the same CDR3. The chain joins TRBV18 to TRBJ2-1, with 9 bases matching TRBD2. Germline V gene data show CDR1 as KGHSH and CDR2 as LQKENI. The CDR3 covers 14 residues. J was trimmed by 5 bases and V by 3 bases; bases with no gene match: 2. The CDR3 nucleotides are TGTGCCAGCTCACCGGGACTAGCAGACAATGAGCAGTTCTTC. Translated: CASSPGLADNEQFF.

J is TRBJ2-1 and V is TRBV7-2, with a weak D call TRBD2 (5 bases). CDR1 SGHTA and CDR2 FQGNSA come from the germline V gene. The CDR3 has 14 amino acids. Deletions cut 1 base from V and 6 bases from J, with 10 bases between. The CDR3 DNA reads as TGTGCCAGCAGCTTAGGTACTGGGAGCAATGAGCAGTTCTTC. Protein: CASSLGTGSNEQFF.

This clone has a single count. J is TRBJ2-3 and V is TRBV5-4; 7 nucleotides match TRBD2. This CDR3 region has 15 residues. After removal of 0 bases from V and 1 base from J, the junction contained 2 bases not matched to a gene. Germline CDR1 and CDR2: SGHNT and YYREEE (reference sequence). CDR3 in amino acids: CASSLETSGTDTQYF. CDR3 nucleotide sequence: TGTGCCAGCAGCTTGGAAACTAGCGGCACAGATACGCAGTATTTT. Combining the CDR3 with reference TRBV5-4 and TRBJ2-3 gives the whole variable domain ETGVTQSPTHLIKTRGQQVTLRCSSQSGHNTVSWYQQALGQGPQFIFQYYREEENGRGNFPPRFSGLQFPNYSSELNVNALELDDSALYLCASSLETSGTDTQYFGPGTRLTVL.

V usage is TRBV5-1 and J usage is TRBJ2-5, with 7 bases that match TRBD1. The germline CDR1 and CDR2 sequences are SGHRS and YFSETQ. Losses at the gene ends were 4 bases for V and 1 base for J; bases not matched to a gene: 4. The CDR3 has 14 residues. The chain's CDR3 is CASSPGQIQETQYF. The CDR3 DNA reads TGCGCCAGCAGCCCGGGACAGATCCAAGAGACCCAGTACTTC. Based on the CDR3 plus reference TRBV5-1 and TRBJ2-5, the full variable domain is KAGVTQTPRYLIKTRGQQVTLSCSPISGHRSVSWYQQTPGQGLQFLFEYFSETQRNKGNFPGRFSGRQFSNSRSEMNVSTLELGDSALYLCASSPGQIQETQYFGPGTRLLVL.

V gene TRBV6-5 combines with J gene TRBJ2-5, with D tentatively TRBD1 (6 bases). The CDR3 sequence is 14 residues long. In germline, CDR1 is MNHEY, CDR2 SVGAGI. Trimming shortened V by 6 bases and J by 4 bases, and 15 bases separated the two germline ends. The CDR3 DNA is TGTGCCAGCAGCTACCGGGGCAGGGGAGAGACCCAGTACTTC. Its translation is CASSYRGRGETQYF.

The chain uses TRBV5-1 and TRBJ1-6, with D tentatively TRBD1 (5 bases). The germline V and J ends were trimmed by 0 bases and 7 bases, with 8 bases remaining between them. Per germline, CDR1 SGHRS and CDR2 YFSETQ. This CDR3 has 14 residues. The chain's CDR3 is CASSLARENSPLHF. The CDR3 DNA reads as TGCGCCAGCAGCTTGGCCAGGGAAAATTCACCCCTCCACTTT.

CDR3 bases: TGTGCCAGCAGTTCGGACAGGGGATACGAGCAGTACTTC. It codes for CASSSDRGYEQYF. The rearrangement uses TRBV7-9 and TRBJ2-7, with TRBD1 matching 9 bases. The junction had 4 bases not matched to a gene; V was cut back by 6 bases and J by 4 bases. The length of the CDR3 is 13 residues. CDR1 is SEHNR and CDR2 is FQNEAQ in the germline V gene (reference sequence).

V is TRBV19 and J is TRBJ2-7; D not resolved. Trimming pared 4 bases from V and 4 bases from J, leaving 14 bases between. The V gene's germline CDR1 is LNHDA and CDR2 SQIVND (reference sequence). The CDR3 consists of 14 residues. The DNA of the CDR3 is TGTGCCAGTAGTAGAAGGACGGATAGTTACGAGCAGTACTTC. Encoded protein: CASSRRTDSYEQYF.

The chain recombines TRBV2 with TRBJ2-3; the D call may be TRBD1 or TRBD2 (5 bases each). The germline gives CDR1 SNHLY, CDR2 FYNNEI. Trimming took 5 bases from V and 5 from J, leaving 17 bases between them. The CDR3 consists of 15 residues. The CDR3 protein is CASSTNPGPVDTQYF. The CDR3 region has the DNA TGTGCCAGCAGTACTAACCCGGGACCCGTAGATACGCAGTATTTT.

This clone was picked up a small number of times. V gene TRBV7-9 combines with J gene TRBJ1-1; no reliable D call. The CDR3 length is 16 residues. Trimming removed 1 base at V and 2 bases at J, with 14 bases between. The V gene's germline CDR1 is SEHNR and CDR2 FQNEAQ (reference sequence). CDR3 in amino acids: CASSLGRARANTEAFF. DNA of the CDR3: TGTGCCAGCAGCTTAGGAAGGGCAAGGGCTAACACTGAAGCTTTCTTT. The variable domain in full, completed from reference TRBV7-9 and TRBJ1-1, reads DTGVSQNPRHKITKRGQNVTFRCDPISEHNRLYWYRQTLGQGPEFLTYFQNEAQLEKSRLLSDRFSAERPKGSFSTLEIQRTEQGDSAMYLCASSLGRARANTEAFFGQGTRLTVV.

The chain carries TRBV30 and TRBJ2-1; TRBD2 matches 9 bases. This CDR3 region has 15 residues. The J segment lost 7 bases and the V segment lost 0 bases, leaving 7 bases of the junction unmatched. Germline CDR1 is GTSNPN and CDR2 is SVGIG (reference sequence). The CDR3 nucleotides are TGTGCCTGGAGTGTAAGCGGGAGGAAGTTGAATGAGCAGTTCTTC. Encoded protein: CAWSVSGRKLNEQFF.

The rearrangement uses TRBV11-2 and TRBJ2-5, with 8 bases that match TRBD2. Germline V gives CDR1 SGHAT, CDR2 FQNNGV. The CDR3 has 17 residues. Unmatched junction bases numbered 16, after V lost 5 bases and J lost 5 bases. CDR3 residues: CASSRGTSGPSVETQYF. For the CDR3, the DNA is TGTGCCAGCAGCCGGGGTACTAGCGGACCCTCCGTGGAGACCCAGTACTTC.

This clone showed up just a few times. The chain couples TRBV2 to TRBJ1-2; 8 bases are a match to TRBD1. The CDR3 is made up of 12 amino acids. Germline V gives CDR1 SNHLY, CDR2 FYNNEI. Trimming at V came to 4 bases and at J to 7 bases, leaving 2 bases not matched to a gene. In nucleotides, the CDR3 is TGTGCCAGCAGTGGACAGGGGATTGGCTACACCTTC. It encodes CASSGQGIGYTF.

The chain has TRBV2 and TRBJ1-5, with 8 bases that match TRBD1. V shed 4 bases, J shed 4 bases, and the junction held 9 bases outside the gene matches. This CDR3 has 16 amino acids. Germline V gene lookup returns CDR1 SNHLY and CDR2 FYNNEI. The CDR3 region is CASSAKGQGLNQPQHF. The DNA for the CDR3 is TGTGCCAGCAGTGCTAAAGGACAGGGCCTTAATCAGCCCCAGCATTTT.

This clone was seen a handful of times. This chain joins TRBV5-1 and TRBJ2-2; TRBD1 might be the D (5 bases). The CDR3 totals 16 residues. From germline, CDR1 is SGHRS and CDR2 YFSETQ. Trimming cost V 0 bases and J 8 bases, with 17 bases left between them. The CDR3 sequence: CASSLATGVDPGELFF. The CDR3, as DNA: TGCGCCAGCAGCTTGGCCACAGGAGTGGACCCGGGGGAGCTGTTTTTT.

The chain joins TRBV7-9 to TRBJ1-2; possibly TRBD1 for D (6 bases). Per germline, CDR1 SEHNR and CDR2 FQNEAQ (reference sequence). V lost 1 base and J lost 2, with 11 bases in between. The CDR3 consists of 15 residues. DNA for the CDR3: TGTGCCAGCAGCTTAGGTTCAGGGGTCAACTATGGCTACACCTTC. It specifies CASSLGSGVNYGYTF.

V gene TRBV29-1 combines with J gene TRBJ1-2, with no clear D. V lost 0 bases and J lost 8, with 13 bases in between. Per the germline V gene, CDR1 is SQVTM and CDR2 is ANQGSEA. The CDR3 runs 13 residues. The CDR3 is CSVEDPGSLGYTF. As DNA, the CDR3 is TGCAGCGTTGAAGATCCCGGGTCATTAGGCTACACCTTC.